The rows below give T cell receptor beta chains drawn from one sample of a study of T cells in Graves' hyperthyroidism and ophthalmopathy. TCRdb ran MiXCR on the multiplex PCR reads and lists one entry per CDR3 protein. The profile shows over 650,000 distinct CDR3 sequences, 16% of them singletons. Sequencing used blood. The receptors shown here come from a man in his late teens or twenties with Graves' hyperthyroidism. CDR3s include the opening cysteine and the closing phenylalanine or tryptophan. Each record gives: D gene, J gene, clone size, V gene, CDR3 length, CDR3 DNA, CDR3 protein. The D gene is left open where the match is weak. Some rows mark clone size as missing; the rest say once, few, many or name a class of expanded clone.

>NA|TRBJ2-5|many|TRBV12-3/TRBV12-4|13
TGTGCCAGCAGTTTAGTTCATAAAGAGACCCAGTACTTC
CASSLVHKETQYF
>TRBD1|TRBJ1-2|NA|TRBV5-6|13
TGTGCCACCGGGGTGGCAGGGGGCGATGGCTACACCTTC
CATGVAGGDGYTF
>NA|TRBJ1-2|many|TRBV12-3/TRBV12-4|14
TGTGCCAGCAGTTTAGGGGAGGGGAACTATGGCTACACCTTC
CASSLGEGNYGYTF
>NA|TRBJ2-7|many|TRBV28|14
TGTGCCAGCAGTCTGACTAGTCTTGGGTACGAGCAGTACTTC
CASSLTSLGYEQYF
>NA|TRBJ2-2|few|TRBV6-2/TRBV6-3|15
TGTGCCAGCCGGAATCTGCGTATGAACACCGGGGAGCTGTTTTTT
CASRNLRMNTGELFF
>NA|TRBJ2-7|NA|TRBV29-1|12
TGCAGCGTTGAAGACAGGAATTACGAGCAGTACTTC
CSVEDRNYEQYF
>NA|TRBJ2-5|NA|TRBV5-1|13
TGCGCCAGCTTCGGACAGCAGCAGGAGACCCAGTACTTC
CASFGQQQETQYF
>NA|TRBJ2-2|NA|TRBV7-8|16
TGTGCCAGCAGCTTGGAGGGCAGGGTGTCTGCCGGGGAGCTGTTTTTT
CASSLEGRVSAGELFF
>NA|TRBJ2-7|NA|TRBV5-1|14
TGCGCCAGCAGCTTTAGGGGCTCCCCCTACGAGCAGTACTTC
CASSFRGSPYEQYF
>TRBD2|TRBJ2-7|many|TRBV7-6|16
TGTGCCAGCAGCTTGACTAGCGGGCTGAGCTCCTACGAGCAGTACTTC
CASSLTSGLSSYEQYF
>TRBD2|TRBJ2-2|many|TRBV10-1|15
TGCGCCAGCAGCGACAGCGGGAGTGGAGCCGGGGAGCTGTTTTTT
CASSDSGSGAGELFF
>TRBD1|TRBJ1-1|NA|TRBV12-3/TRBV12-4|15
TGTGCCAGCAGAGGCTGGGACAGATTGAACACTGAAGCTTTCTTT
CASRGWDRLNTEAFF
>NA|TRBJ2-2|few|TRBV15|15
TGTGCCACCAGCAGAGGGACACCGAACACCGGGGAGCTGTTTTTT
CATSRGTPNTGELFF
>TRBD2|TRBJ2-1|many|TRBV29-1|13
TGCAGCGCACAGACTAGCGGGAGCGATGAGCAGTTCTTC
CSAQTSGSDEQFF
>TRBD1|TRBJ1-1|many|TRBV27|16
TGTGCCAGCAGCCCCGGGACAGGGAGGGTGAACACTGAAGCTTTCTTT
CASSPGTGRVNTEAFF
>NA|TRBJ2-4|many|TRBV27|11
TGTGCCAGCAAGACCAAAAACATTCAGTACTTC
CASKTKNIQYF
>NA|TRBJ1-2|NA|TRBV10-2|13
TGCGCCAGCAGTGACGACCCCCCCTATGGCTACACCTTC
CASSDDPPYGYTF
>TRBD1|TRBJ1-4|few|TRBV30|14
TGTGCCTGGACCCCACAGGGGATGGGTGAAAAACTGTTTTTT
CAWTPQGMGEKLFF
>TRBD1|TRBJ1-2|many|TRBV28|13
TGTGCCAGCAGTTTTGACAGGGAGGGTGGCTACACCTTC
CASSFDREGGYTF
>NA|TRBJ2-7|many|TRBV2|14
TGTGCCAGCAGTGGAGGGACGGACTCCTACGAGCAGTACTTC
CASSGGTDSYEQYF
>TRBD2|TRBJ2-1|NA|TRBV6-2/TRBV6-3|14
TGTGCCAGCAGCTGGACTAGCGGGAGGCCCGAGCAGTTCTTC
CASSWTSGRPEQFF
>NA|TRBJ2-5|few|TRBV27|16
TGTGCCAGCAGCCCCGGGCCGGGAAGAGGGCAAGAGACCCAGTACTTC
CASSPGPGRGQETQYF
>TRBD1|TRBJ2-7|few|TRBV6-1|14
TGTGCCAGCACCGATCCGGGACAGAGCTACGAGCAGTACTTC
CASTDPGQSYEQYF
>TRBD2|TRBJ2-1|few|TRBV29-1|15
TGCAGCGTTGTAGCGGGAGGGCCCAGTTACAATGAGCAGTTCTTC
CSVVAGGPSYNEQFF
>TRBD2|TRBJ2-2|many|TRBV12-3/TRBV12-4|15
TGTGCCAGCAAGAAGTCGGGACTAGAGACCGGGGAGCTGTTTTTT
CASKKSGLETGELFF
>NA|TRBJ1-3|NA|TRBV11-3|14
TGTGCCAGCAGCTGGGGGGTCGCTGGAAACACCATATATTTT
CASSWGVAGNTIYF
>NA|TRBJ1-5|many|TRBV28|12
TGTGCCAGCAGTTCCCGGGGCAGGCCCCAGCATTTT
CASSSRGRPQHF
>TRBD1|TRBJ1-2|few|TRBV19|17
TGTGCCAGTAGCCCCCGGACAGGACTACTGTCTAACTATGGCTACACCTTC
CASSPRTGLLSNYGYTF
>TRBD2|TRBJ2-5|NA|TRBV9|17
TGTGCCAGCAGCGTACGAGGTTGGGGGACTAGCGAAGAGACCCAGTACTTC
CASSVRGWGTSEETQYF
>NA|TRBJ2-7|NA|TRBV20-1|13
TGCAGTGCTAGATTGCGGAACTCCTACGAGCAGTACTTC
CSARLRNSYEQYF
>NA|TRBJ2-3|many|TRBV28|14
TGTGCCAGCAGTTTCCCGGGCCTCACAGATACGCAGTATTTT
CASSFPGLTDTQYF
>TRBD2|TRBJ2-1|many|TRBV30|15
TGTGCCTGGGGACTAGCGGGAGGACCATACAATGAGCAGTTCTTC
CAWGLAGGPYNEQFF
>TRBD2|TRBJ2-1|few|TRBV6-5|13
TGTGCCAGCAGTTCACCGACCTCCCGGGGGGAGTTCTTC
CASSSPTSRGEFF
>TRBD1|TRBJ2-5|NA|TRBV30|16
TGTGCCTGGAGCGGAACCGGGACAGCGAGCCAAGAGACCCAGTACTTC
CAWSGTGTASQETQYF
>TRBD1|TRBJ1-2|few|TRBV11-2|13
TGTGCCAGCAGTTTGACAGGGGTCTTTGGCTACACCTTC
CASSLTGVFGYTF
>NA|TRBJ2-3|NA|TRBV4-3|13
TGCGCCAGTGCTTGGGGGAGCACAGATACGCAGTATTTT
CASAWGSTDTQYF
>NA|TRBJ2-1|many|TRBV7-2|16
TGTGCCAGCAGCCCTCGGGGGACAAGCTCCTACAATGAGCAGTTCTTC
CASSPRGTSSYNEQFF
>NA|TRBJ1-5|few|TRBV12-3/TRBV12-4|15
TGTGCCAGCAGCGTCCAGGGGAATAGCAATCAGCCCCAGCATTTT
CASSVQGNSNQPQHF
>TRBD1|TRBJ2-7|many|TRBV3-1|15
TGTGCCAGCAGCCGACTCGGACAGGAGACGGACGAGCAGTACTTC
CASSRLGQETDEQYF
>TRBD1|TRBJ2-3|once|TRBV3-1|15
TGTGCCAGCAGCGCCCCCGGGACAGACACAGATACGCAGTATTTT
CASSAPGTDTDTQYF
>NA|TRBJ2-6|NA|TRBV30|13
TGTGCCTGGAGTTCCGGGGGGGCCAACGTCCTGACTTTC
CAWSSGGANVLTF
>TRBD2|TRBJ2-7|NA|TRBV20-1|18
TGCAGTGCTAGAGATCTCCTAGCGGGGTCCCTCGGGGCCTACGAGCAGTACTTC
CSARDLLAGSLGAYEQYF
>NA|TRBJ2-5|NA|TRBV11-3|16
TGTGCCAGCAGCATCCCTCGGGCAGGGGAACAAGAGACCCAGTACTTC
CASSIPRAGEQETQYF
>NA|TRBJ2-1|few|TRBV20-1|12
TGCAGTGCTAGACCCCCGGGAGCAGGGCAGTTCTTC
CSARPPGAGQFF
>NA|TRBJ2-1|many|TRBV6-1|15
TGTGCCAGCAGTGTACAGGACGTCTCGTTCGATGAGCAGTTCTTC
CASSVQDVSFDEQFF
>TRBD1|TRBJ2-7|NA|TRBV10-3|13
TGTGCCATCAGTGAGGGACAGGGAGACGAGCAGTACTTC
CAISEGQGDEQYF
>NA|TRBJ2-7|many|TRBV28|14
TGTGCCAGCAGTCCCGCCAAGGAGGGGAACGAGCAGTACTTC
CASSPAKEGNEQYF
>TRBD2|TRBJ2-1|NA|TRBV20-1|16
TGCAGTGCTAGAGGGGTTAGCGGGAGCGCCTACAATGAGCAGTTCTTC
CSARGVSGSAYNEQFF
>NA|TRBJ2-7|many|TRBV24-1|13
TGTGCCACCAGTGACATAGGGGGCTACGAGCAGTACTTC
CATSDIGGYEQYF
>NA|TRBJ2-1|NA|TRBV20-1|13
TGCAGTGCTAGAGATCTCTACGTCCTCGAGTCGTTCTTC
CSARDLYVLESFF